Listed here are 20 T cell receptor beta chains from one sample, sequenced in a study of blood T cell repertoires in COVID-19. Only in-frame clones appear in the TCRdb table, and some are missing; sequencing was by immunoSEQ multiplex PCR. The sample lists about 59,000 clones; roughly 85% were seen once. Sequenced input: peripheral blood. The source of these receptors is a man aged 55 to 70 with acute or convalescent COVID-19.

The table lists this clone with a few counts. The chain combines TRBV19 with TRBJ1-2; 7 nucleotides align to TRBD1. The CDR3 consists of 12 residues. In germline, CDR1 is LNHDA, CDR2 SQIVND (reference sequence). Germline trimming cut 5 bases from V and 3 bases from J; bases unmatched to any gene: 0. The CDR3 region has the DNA TGTGCCAGTAGTGACAGGGACTATGGCTACACCTTC. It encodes CASSDRDYGYTF.

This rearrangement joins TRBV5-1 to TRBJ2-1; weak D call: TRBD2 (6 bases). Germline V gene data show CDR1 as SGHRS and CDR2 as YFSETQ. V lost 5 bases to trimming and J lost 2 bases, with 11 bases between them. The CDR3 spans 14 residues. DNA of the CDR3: TGCGCCAGCAGTAGGGAGGTTACCTACAATGAGCAGTTCTTC. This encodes CASSREVTYNEQFF.

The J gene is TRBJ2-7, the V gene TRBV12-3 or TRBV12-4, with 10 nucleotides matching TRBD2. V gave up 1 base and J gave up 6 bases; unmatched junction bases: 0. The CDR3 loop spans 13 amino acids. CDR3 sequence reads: CASSLGTSGEQYF. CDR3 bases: TGTGCCAGCAGTTTAGGGACTAGCGGCGAGCAGTACTTC.

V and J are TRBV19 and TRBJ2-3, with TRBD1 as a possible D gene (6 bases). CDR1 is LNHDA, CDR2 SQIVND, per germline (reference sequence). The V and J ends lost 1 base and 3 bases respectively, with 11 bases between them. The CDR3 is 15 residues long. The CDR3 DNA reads TGTGCCAGTAGTATAGTCAGGGGTAGGACAGATACGCAGTATTTT. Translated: CASSIVRGRTDTQYF.

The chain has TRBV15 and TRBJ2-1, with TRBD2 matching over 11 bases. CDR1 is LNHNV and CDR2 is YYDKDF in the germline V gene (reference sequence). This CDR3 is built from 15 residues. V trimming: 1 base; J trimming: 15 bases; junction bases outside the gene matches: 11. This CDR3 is CATSRASSGRPETFF. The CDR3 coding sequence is TGTGCCACCAGCAGAGCATCTAGCGGGAGGCCGGAGACGTTCTTC.

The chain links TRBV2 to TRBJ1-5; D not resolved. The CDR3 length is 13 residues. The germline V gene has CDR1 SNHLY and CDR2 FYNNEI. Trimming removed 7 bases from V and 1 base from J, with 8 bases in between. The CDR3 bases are TGTGCCAGCAACTGGGAGAGCAATCAGCCCCAGCATTTT. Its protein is CASNWESNQPQHF.

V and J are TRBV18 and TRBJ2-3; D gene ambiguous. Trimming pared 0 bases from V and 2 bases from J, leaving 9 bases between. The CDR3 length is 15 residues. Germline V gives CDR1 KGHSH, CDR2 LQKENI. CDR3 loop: CASSPPLSLTDTQYF. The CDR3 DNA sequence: TGTGCCAGCTCACCACCACTGTCACTCACAGATACGCAGTATTTT.

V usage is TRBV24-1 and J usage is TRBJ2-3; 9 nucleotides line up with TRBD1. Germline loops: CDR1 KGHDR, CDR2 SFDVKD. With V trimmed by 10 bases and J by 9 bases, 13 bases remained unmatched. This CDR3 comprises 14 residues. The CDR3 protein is CATSTGQGSGTQYF. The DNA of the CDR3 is TGTGCCACTTCGACGGGACAGGGCTCGGGCACGCAGTATTTT.

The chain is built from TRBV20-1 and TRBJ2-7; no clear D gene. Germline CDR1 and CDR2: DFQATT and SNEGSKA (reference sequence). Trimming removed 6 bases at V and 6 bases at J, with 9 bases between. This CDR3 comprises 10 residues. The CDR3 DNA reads TGCAGTGCCCTCAGGTCCGAGCAGTACTTC. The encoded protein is CSALRSEQYF.

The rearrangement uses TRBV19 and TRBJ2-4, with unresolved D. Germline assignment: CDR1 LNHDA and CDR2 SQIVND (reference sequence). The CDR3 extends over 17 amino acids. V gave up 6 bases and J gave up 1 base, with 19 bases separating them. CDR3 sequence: CASSPFAWALAKNIQYF. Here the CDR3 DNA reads TGTGCCAGTAGCCCCTTCGCCTGGGCTCTGGCCAAAAACATTCAGTACTTC.

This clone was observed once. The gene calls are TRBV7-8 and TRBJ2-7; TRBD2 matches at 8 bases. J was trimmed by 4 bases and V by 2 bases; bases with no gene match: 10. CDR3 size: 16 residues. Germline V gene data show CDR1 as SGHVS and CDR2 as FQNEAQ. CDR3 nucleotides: TGTGCCAGCAGCTTAACGGCGGGAGGTGGTTCTTACGAGCAGTACTTC. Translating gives CASSLTAGGGSYEQYF.

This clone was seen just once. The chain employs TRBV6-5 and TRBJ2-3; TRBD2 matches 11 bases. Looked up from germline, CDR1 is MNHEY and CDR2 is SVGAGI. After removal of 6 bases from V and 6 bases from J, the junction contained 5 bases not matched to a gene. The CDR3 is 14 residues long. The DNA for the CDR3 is TGTGCCAGCAGAGTAGTAGCGGGAGGGGATACGCAGTATTTT. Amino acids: CASRVVAGGDTQYF.

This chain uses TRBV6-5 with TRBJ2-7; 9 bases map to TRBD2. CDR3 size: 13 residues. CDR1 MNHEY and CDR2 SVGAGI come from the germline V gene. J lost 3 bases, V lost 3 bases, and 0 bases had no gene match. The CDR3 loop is CASSYSGSYEQYF. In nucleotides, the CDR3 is TGTGCCAGCAGTTATAGCGGGAGCTACGAGCAGTACTTC.

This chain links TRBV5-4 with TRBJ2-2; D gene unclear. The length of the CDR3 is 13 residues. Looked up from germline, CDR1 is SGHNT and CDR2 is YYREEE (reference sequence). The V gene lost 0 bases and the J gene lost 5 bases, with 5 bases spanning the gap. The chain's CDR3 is CASSLGQTGELFF. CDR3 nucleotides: TGTGCCAGCAGCTTGGGTCAGACCGGGGAGCTGTTTTTT.

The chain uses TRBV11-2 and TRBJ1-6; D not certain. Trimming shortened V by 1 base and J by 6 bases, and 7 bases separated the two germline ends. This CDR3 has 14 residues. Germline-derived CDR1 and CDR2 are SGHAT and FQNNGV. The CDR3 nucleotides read TGTGCCAGCAGCTTAGTACGGGGTAATTCACCCCTCCACTTT. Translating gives CASSLVRGNSPLHF.

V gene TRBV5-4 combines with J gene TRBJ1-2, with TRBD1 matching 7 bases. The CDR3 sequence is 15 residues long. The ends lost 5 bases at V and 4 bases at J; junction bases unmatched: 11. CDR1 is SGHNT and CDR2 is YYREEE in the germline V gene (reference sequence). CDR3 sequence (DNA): TGTGCCAGCAGTCGGACAGGCGAACTCTCCTATGGCTACACCTTC. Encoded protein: CASSRTGELSYGYTF.

The CDR3, as DNA: TGTGCCTGGAGTACTTCCCGACTATCAAGCGAGCAGTACTTC. It codes for CAWSTSRLSSEQYF. V is TRBV30 and J is TRBJ2-7; a weak D match, TRBD2 (5 bases). The CDR3 is 14 amino acids. CDR1 and CDR2 from the germline V gene are GTSNPN and SVGIG (reference sequence). V was shortened by 2 bases and J by 6 bases, with 17 bases between the two germline ends.

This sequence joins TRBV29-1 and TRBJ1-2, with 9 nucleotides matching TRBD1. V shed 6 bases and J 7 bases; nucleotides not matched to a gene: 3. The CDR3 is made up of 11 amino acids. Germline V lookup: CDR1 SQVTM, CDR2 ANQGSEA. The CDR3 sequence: CSVTGGGGYTF. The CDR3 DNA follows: TGCAGCGTGACAGGGGGAGGTGGCTACACCTTC.

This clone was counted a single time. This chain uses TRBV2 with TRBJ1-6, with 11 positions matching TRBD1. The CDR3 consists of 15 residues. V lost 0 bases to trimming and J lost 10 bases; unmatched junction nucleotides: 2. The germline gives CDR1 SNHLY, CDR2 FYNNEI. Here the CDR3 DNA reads TGTGCCAGCAGTGAAGCGGGACAGGGGGTGTCACCCCTCCACTTT. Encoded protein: CASSEAGQGVSPLHF.

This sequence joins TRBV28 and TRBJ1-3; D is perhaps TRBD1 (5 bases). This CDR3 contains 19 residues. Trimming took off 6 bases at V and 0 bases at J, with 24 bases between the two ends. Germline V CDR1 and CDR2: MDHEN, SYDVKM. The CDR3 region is CASRGTGYPFQSSGNTIYF. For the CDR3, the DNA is TGTGCCAGCAGAGGTACAGGTTACCCGTTCCAGAGCTCTGGAAACACCATATATTTT.